This T cell receptor (beta chain) was sequenced for a study of control samples from healthy donors and cancer patients. Measured with immunoSEQ multiplex PCR; TCRdb has only the in-frame clones, and not every one. The sample has some 110,000 clones; over 75% are singletons. Trimming left V 7 bases short and J 2 bases short, with 13 bases between. The CDR3 loop spans 14 amino acids. CDR1 and CDR2 from the germline V gene are SGHTS and YDEGEE. Material: PBMCs. This chain uses TRBV5-8 with TRBJ2-4; D might be TRBD2 (6 bases). The receptor comes from a woman between 45 and 60 years old with colorectal cancer. The CDR3 DNA sequence: TGTGCCAGCCACCGCCGGGAGACCAAAAACATTCAGTACTTC. This codes for CASHRRETKNIQYF.